This record looks at one TCR beta chain sequence and its context. The method was immunoSEQ multiplex PCR; TCRdb's version includes in-frame clones alone and lacks a portion of them. The sample has some 20,000 clones, 60% to 85% seen once. These data come from a study of neoadjuvant nivolumab and ipilimumab in lung cancer. With 5 bases removed from V and 3 bases from J, the gap between germline ends came to 11 bases. The V gene's germline CDR1 is MNHNY and CDR2 SVGAGI (reference sequence). The CDR3 runs 13 residues. The V call is TRBV6-6, the J call TRBJ2-7, with TRBD2 as a possible D gene (6 bases). This receptor was taken from an adult with non-small cell lung cancer. The sample in question was tumor tissue, obtained after neoadjuvant nivolumab, alone or with ipilimumab, at or shortly before surgery. CDR3 residues: CASSVRGGYEQYF. CDR3 DNA: TGTGCCAGCAGTGTGCGGGGTGGCTACGAGCAGTACTTC.